This T cell receptor (beta chain) was identified during a study of post-analysis software for immune sequencing data. Regarding the study as a whole: A handful of TRBV segments were significantly more frequent in patients than in controls. TRBV5-6, TRBV5-1 and TRBV20-1 were among these segments.

There are 15 residues in the CDR3. Germline values: CDR1 SGHRS, CDR2 YFSETQ. Of note for this clonotype: Its antigen is not known. The germline gene is not matched at one end of the junction; a read error may be the cause.

Unique molecular identifiers were built into the TCR beta cDNA libraries. Each CDR3 protein is one row after TCRdb ran MiXCR on the PCR reads. Of 450,000 to 700,000 distinct CDR3 sequences detected, around 40% appear once; the ten largest clones hold around 1.7%. The rearrangement links TRBV5-1 to TRBJ1-2; D is perhaps TRBD1 (6 bases). The TCR sequence derives from a girl aged 10 to 17 with multiple sclerosis. Sequenced input: blood. CDR3 in amino acids: CVSSWDIGTPRGYTF. CDR3 nucleotides: TGCGTCAGCAGCTGGGACATCGGTACACCCAGAGGCTACACCTTC.